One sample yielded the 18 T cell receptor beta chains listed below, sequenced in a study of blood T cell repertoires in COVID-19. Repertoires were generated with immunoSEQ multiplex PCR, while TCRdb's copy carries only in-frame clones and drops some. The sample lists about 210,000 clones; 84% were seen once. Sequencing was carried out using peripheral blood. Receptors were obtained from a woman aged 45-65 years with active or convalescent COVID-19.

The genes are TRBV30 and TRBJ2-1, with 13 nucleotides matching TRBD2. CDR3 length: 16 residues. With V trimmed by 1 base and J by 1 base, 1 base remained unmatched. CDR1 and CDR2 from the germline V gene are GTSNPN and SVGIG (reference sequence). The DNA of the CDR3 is TGTGCCTGGAGTGGACTAGCGGGAGGATCCTACAATGAGCAGTTCTTC. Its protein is CAWSGLAGGSYNEQFF.

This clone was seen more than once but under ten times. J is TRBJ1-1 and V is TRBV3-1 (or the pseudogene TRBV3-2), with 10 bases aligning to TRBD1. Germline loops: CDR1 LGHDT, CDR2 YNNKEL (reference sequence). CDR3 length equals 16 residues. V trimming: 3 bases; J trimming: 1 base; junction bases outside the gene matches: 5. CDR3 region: CASSQTGGKRNTEAFF. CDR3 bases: TGTGCCAGCAGCCAGACAGGGGGCAAGAGGAACACTGAAGCTTTCTTT.

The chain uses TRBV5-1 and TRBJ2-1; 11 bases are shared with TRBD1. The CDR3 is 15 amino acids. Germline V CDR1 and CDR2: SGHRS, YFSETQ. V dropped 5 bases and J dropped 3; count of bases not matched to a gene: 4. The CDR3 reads CASRSGTGGYNEQFF. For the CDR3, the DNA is TGCGCCAGCAGGTCCGGGACAGGGGGCTACAATGAGCAGTTCTTC.

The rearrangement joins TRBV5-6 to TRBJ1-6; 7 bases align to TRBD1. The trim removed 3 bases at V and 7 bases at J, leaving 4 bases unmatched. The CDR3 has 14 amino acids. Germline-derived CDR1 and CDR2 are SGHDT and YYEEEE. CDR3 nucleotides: TGTGCCAGCAGCTGGGCCAGGGGGAATTCACCCCTCCACTTT. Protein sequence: CASSWARGNSPLHF.

The CDR3 DNA sequence: TGTGCCAGCAGCACCGGGAACACTGAAGCTTTCTTT. Protein product: CASSTGNTEAFF. V is TRBV11-3 and J is TRBJ1-1; D is unresolved. This CDR3 is built from 12 residues. Trimming took off 5 bases at V and 1 base at J, with 5 bases between the two ends. Germline-derived CDR1 and CDR2 are SGHNT and YENEEA.

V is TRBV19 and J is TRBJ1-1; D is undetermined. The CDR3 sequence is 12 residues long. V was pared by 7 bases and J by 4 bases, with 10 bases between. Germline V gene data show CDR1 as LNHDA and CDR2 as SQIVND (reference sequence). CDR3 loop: CASTRKATEAFF. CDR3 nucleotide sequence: TGTGCCAGTACCAGGAAGGCCACTGAAGCTTTCTTT.

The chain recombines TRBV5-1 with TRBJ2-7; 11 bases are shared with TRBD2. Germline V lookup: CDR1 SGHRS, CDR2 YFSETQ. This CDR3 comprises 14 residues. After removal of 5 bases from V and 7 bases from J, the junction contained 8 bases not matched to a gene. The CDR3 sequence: CASRGTSGLREQYF. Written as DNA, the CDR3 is TGCGCCAGCAGAGGGACTAGCGGATTGAGGGAGCAGTACTTC.

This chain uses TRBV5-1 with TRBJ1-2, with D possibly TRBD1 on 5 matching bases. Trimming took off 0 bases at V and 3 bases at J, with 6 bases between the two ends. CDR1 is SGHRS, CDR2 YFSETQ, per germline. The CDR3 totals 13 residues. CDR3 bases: TGCGCCAGCAGCTTGGTAGGGGACTATGGCTACACCTTC. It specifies CASSLVGDYGYTF.

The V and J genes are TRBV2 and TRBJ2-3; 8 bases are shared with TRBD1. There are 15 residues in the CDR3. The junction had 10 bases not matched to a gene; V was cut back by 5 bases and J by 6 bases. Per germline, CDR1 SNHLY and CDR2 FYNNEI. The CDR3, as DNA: TGTGCCAGCAGTCAGCGGACAGGGAATACCGATACGCAGTATTTT. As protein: CASSQRTGNTDTQYF.

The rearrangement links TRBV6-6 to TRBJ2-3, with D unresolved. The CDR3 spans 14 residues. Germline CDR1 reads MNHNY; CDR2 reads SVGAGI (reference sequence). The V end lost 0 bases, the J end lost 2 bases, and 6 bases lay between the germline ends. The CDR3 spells CASSYSGTTDTQYF. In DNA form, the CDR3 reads TGTGCCAGCAGTTACTCGGGCACCACAGATACGCAGTATTTT.

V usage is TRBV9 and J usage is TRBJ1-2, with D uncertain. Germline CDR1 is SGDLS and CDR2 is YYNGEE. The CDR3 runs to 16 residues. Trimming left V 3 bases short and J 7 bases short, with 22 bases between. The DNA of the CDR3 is TGTGCCAGCAGCGCTCAAAAGATCCGGGAGTTTGGTGGCTACACCTTC. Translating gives CASSAQKIREFGGYTF.

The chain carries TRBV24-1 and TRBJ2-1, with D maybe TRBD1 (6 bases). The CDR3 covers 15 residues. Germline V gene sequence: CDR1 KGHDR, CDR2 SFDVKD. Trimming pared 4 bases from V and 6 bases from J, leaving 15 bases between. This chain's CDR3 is CATSDSRQEFNEQFF. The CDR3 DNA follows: TGTGCCACCAGTGACTCCCGACAGGAATTCAATGAGCAGTTCTTC.

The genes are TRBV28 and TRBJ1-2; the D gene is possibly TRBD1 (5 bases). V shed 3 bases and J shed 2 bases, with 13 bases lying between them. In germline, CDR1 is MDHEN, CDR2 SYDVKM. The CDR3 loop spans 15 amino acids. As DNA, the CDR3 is TGTGCCAGCAGTTTGGTCAGGGTAGGCAACTATGGCTACACCTTC. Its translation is CASSLVRVGNYGYTF.

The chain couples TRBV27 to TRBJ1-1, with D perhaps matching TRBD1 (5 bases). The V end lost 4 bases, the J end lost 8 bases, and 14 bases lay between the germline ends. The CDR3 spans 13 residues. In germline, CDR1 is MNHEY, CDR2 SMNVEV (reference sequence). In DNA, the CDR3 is TGTGCCAGCAGTTCAGTCCCCTACAGGGAAGCTTTCTTT. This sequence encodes CASSSVPYREAFF.

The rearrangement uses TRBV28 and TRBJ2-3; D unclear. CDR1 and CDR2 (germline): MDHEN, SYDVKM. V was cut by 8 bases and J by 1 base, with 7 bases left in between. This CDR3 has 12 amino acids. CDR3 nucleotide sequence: TGTGCCAGCGGCAGCGGCACAGATACGCAGTATTTT. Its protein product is CASGSGTDTQYF.

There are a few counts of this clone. The CDR3 DNA reads TGTGCCAGCAGCTTGGTACAGGGGGCCACGGCTTTCTTT. Protein: CASSLVQGATAFF. The chain uses TRBV5-6 and TRBJ1-1, with 9 bases lining up with TRBD1. V shed 0 bases, J shed 11 bases, and the junction held 5 bases outside the gene matches. Germline V gene lookup returns CDR1 SGHDT and CDR2 YYEEEE. The CDR3 runs 13 residues.

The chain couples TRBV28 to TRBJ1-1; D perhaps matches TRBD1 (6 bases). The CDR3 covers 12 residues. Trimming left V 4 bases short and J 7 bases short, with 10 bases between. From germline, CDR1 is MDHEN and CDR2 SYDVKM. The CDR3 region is CASSSTGIEAFF. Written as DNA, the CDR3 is TGTGCCAGCAGTTCAACAGGGATTGAAGCTTTCTTT. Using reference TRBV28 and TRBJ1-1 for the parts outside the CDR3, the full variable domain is DVKVTQSSRYLVKRTGEKVFLECVQDMDHENMFWYRQDPGLGLRLIYFSYDVKMKEKGDIPEGYSVSREKKERFSLILESASTNQTSMYLCASSSTGIEAFFGQGTRLTVV.

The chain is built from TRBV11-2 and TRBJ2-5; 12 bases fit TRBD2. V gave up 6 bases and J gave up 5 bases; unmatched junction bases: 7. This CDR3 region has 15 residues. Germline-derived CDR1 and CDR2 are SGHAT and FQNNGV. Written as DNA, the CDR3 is TGTGCCAGCAGATCCGGACTAGCGGGGTTTGAGACCCAGTACTTC. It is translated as CASRSGLAGFETQYF.